This passage covers 8 T cell receptor beta chains from one sample sequenced in a study of blood T cell repertoires in COVID-19. This table comes from immunoSEQ multiplex PCR, and its TCRdb copy is limited to in-frame clones, with some not included. The sample lists approximately 490,000 clones, 88% occurring once. Sequencing used PBMCs or T cells enriched from blood (not recorded which). The source is a woman aged 60-70 years who had recovered from COVID-19.

The V call is TRBV10-2, the J call TRBJ2-7, with D possibly being TRBD1 (5 bases). There are 13 residues in the CDR3. The V gene lost 2 bases and the J gene lost 9 bases, with 14 bases spanning the gap. Germline V gene sequence: CDR1 WSHSY, CDR2 SAAADI. The CDR3 here is CASSELDRTVQYV. CDR3 sequence (DNA): TGCGCCAGCAGTGAGCTCGACAGAACCGTGCAGTACGTC.

This clone came up once. The CDR3 bases are TGTGCCAGCAGTTTAACAGGAAATTCACCCCTCCACTTT. Its protein product is CASSLTGNSPLHF. The V call is TRBV6-4, the J call TRBJ1-6; possible D gene TRBD1, 5 bases. Trimming pared 5 bases from V and 7 bases from J, leaving 9 bases between. The germline gives CDR1 MRHNA, CDR2 SNTAGT. The CDR3 spans 13 residues.

The gene calls are TRBV18 and TRBJ2-4; tentative D call: TRBD2 (5 bases). The length of the CDR3 is 13 residues. V lost 3 bases and J 9 bases, leaving 12 bases between the germline ends. Germline CDR1 is KGHSH and CDR2 is LQKENI. CDR3 amino acids: CASSPSSGSIQYF. DNA for the CDR3: TGTGCCAGCTCACCCTCCTCGGGGAGCATTCAGTACTTC.

This sequence joins TRBV10-2 and TRBJ2-2; possible D gene TRBD2, 5 bases. The CDR3 loop spans 15 amino acids. V was clipped by 8 bases and J by 1 base, with 14 bases between them. Germline values: CDR1 WSHSY, CDR2 SAAADI. CDR3 loop: CASRGTSVNTGELFF. The CDR3, as DNA: TGCGCCAGCCGGGGTACTTCGGTGAACACCGGGGAGCTGTTTTTT.

The chain employs TRBV6-5 and TRBJ1-2; tentatively, D is TRBD1 (5 bases). V lost 7 bases and J 9 bases, leaving 15 bases between the germline ends. The CDR3 spans 12 residues. Per the germline V gene, CDR1 is MNHEY and CDR2 is SVGAGI. The CDR3 is CASIQRGGRYTF. For the CDR3, the DNA is TGTGCCAGCATACAAAGGGGTGGGCGCTACACCTTC.

The rearrangement links TRBV4-1 to TRBJ1-4; weak D call: TRBD1 (5 bases). Deletions cut 1 base from V and 5 bases from J, with 11 bases between. This CDR3 region has 15 residues. CDR1 and CDR2 from the germline V gene are MGHRA and YSYEKL. CDR3: CASSQVTGDNEKLFF. In nucleotides, the CDR3 is TGCGCCAGCAGCCAAGTAACGGGGGACAATGAAAAACTGTTTTTT.

This chain joins TRBV30 and TRBJ1-2, with TRBD1 identical over 9 bases. V lost 0 bases, J lost 4 bases, and 6 bases stayed unmatched. From germline, CDR1 is GTSNPN and CDR2 SVGIG (reference sequence). The CDR3 is 15 residues long. The DNA of the CDR3 is TGTGCCTGGAGTGTACCGGGACAGGGTGGCTATGGCTACACCTTC. Its protein is CAWSVPGQGGYGYTF.

The chain carries TRBV24-1 and TRBJ1-1; D unresolved. Trimming shortened V by 4 bases and J by 1 base, and 9 bases separated the two germline ends. This CDR3 is built from 14 residues. CDR1 is KGHDR and CDR2 is SFDVKD in the germline V gene. CDR3 region: CATSDRGANTEAFF. CDR3 in DNA: TGTGCCACCAGTGACCGGGGTGCGAACACTGAAGCTTTCTTT.